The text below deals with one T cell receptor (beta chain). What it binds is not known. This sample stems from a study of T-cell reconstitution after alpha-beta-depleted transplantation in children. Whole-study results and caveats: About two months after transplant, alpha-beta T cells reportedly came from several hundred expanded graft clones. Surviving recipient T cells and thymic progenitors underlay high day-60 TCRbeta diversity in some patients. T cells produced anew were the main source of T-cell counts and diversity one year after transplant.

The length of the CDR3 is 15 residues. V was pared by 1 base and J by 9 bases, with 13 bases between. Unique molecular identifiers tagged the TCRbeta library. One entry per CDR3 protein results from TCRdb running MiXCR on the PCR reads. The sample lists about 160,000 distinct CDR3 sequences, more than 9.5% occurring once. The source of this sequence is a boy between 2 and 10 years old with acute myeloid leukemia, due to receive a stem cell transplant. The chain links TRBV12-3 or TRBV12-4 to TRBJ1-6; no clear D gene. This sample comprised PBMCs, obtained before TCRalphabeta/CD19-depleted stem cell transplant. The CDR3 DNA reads TGTGCCAGCAGTTTAGACACTCCCCGGGGTTCACCCCTCCACTTT. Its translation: CASSLDTPRGSPLHF.